The 20 T cell receptor beta chains below come from one sample, sequenced in a study of cytomegalovirus exposure and HLA in healthy donors. The data were produced by immunoSEQ multiplex PCR, yet TCRdb's version contains in-frame clones alone and is incomplete. This sample has more than 80,000 clones, with about nine tenths found just once. The sample comprised PBMCs. These receptors came from a woman aged 18-29 years in good health and CMV-seropositive.

The rearrangement uses TRBV7-2 and TRBJ1-2; D is perhaps TRBD1 (5 bases). Germline-derived CDR1 and CDR2 are SGHTA and FQGNSA. V was trimmed by 4 bases and J by 7 bases, leaving 10 bases between them. The CDR3 length is 12 residues. CDR3 residues: CASSSPGVGYTF. The DNA of the CDR3 is TGTGCCAGCAGCTCCCCGGGGGTTGGCTACACCTTC. Full variable domain (outside the CDR3, taken from reference TRBV7-2 and TRBJ1-2): GAGVSQSPSNKVTEKGKDVELRCDPISGHTALYWYRQSLGQGLEFLIYFQGNSAPDKSGLPSDRFSAERTGGSVSTLTIQRTQQEDSAVYLCASSSPGVGYTFGSGTRLTVV.

Here the CDR3 reads CASSPGQPYGYTF. The CDR3 DNA sequence: TGCGCCAGCAGCCCGGGACAGCCTTATGGCTACACCTTC. V is TRBV5-1 and J is TRBJ1-2; 7 nucleotides align to TRBD1. Unmatched junction bases numbered 5, after V lost 4 bases and J lost 5 bases. CDR1 SGHRS and CDR2 YFSETQ come from the germline V gene. CDR3 size: 13 residues.

The genes are TRBV9 and TRBJ2-7; D is possibly TRBD2 (7 bases). Per germline, CDR1 SGDLS and CDR2 YYNGEE. There are 14 residues in the CDR3. The V and J ends lost 0 bases and 5 bases respectively, with 12 bases between them. The chain's CDR3 is CASSVEGGAHEQYF. The CDR3 DNA is TGTGCCAGCAGCGTAGAGGGGGGGGCCCACGAGCAGTACTTC.

This chain uses TRBV28 with TRBJ1-4; 9 bases agree with TRBD1. The CDR3 runs to 15 residues. J lost 4 bases, V lost 5 bases, and 5 bases had no gene match. Germline CDR1 MDHEN, CDR2 SYDVKM. CDR3 DNA sequence: TGTGCCAGCAGTACCCGGACAGGGGTTAATGAAAAACTGTTTTTT. Protein product: CASSTRTGVNEKLFF.

The genes are TRBV6-6 and TRBJ1-5; 8 bases map to TRBD1. In germline, CDR1 is MNHNY, CDR2 SVGAGI (reference sequence). This CDR3 comprises 14 residues. V lost 5 bases to trimming and J lost 2 bases; unmatched junction nucleotides: 2. The CDR3 protein is CASSTTGGNQPQHF. The CDR3 bases are TGTGCCAGCAGTACGACAGGGGGCAATCAGCCCCAGCATTTT.

The rearrangement joins TRBV5-1 to TRBJ2-3; TRBD2 aligns across 10 bases. V was pared by 2 bases and J by 4 bases, with 7 bases of the junction left unmatched. The germline gives CDR1 SGHRS, CDR2 YFSETQ. This CDR3 is 16 amino acids long. Written as DNA, the CDR3 is TGCGCCAGCAGCTTAGGAGTGGGGACTAGCGCAGATACGCAGTATTTT. This encodes CASSLGVGTSADTQYF.

V and J are TRBV7-9 and TRBJ2-5; 15 nucleotides line up with TRBD2. CDR1 is SEHNR, CDR2 FQNEAQ, per germline (reference sequence). V shed 10 bases and J 2 bases; nucleotides not matched to a gene: 11. CDR3 length: 17 residues. CDR3 nucleotides: TGTGCCAAAGGACTAGCGGGGGGGCCCGACTCACAAGAGACCCAGTACTTC. Its translation: CAKGLAGGPDSQETQYF.

The rearrangement joins TRBV13 to TRBJ1-1; D remains ambiguous. CDR3 length equals 14 residues. Germline CDR1 reads PRHDT; CDR2 reads FYEKMQ (reference sequence). With 0 bases removed from V and 1 base from J, the gap between germline ends came to 6 bases. CDR3 DNA: TGTGCCAGCAGCTTAGGACACACGAACACTGAAGCTTTCTTT. Its translation is CASSLGHTNTEAFF.

The chain combines TRBV9 with TRBJ2-1; 8 nucleotides line up with TRBD2. J lost 0 bases, V lost 3 bases, and 11 bases had no gene match. Germline CDR1 reads SGDLS; CDR2 reads YYNGEE. The CDR3 covers 18 residues. CDR3 in amino acids: CASSGRGGPEGSYNEQFF. CDR3 bases: TGTGCCAGCAGCGGACGCGGGGGGCCCGAGGGCTCCTACAATGAGCAGTTCTTC.

The V gene is TRBV6-1, the J gene TRBJ1-5; TRBD1 matches 7 bases. CDR1 is MNHNS and CDR2 is SASEGT in the germline V gene. Germline trimming cut 1 base from V and 5 bases from J; bases unmatched to any gene: 5. The CDR3 consists of 15 residues. The CDR3 here is CASSEGQGLHQPQHF. Written as DNA, the CDR3 is TGTGCCAGCAGTGAAGGACAGGGACTTCATCAGCCCCAGCATTTT.

The CDR3 loop is CASAGSAGANVLTF. Here the CDR3 DNA reads TGTGCCAGCGCGGGCTCGGCTGGGGCCAACGTCCTGACTTTC. J is TRBJ2-6 and V is TRBV2; D possibly corresponds to TRBD2 (5 bases). V was clipped by 8 bases and J by 2 bases, with 10 bases between them. This CDR3 is 14 amino acids long. Germline CDR1 is SNHLY and CDR2 is FYNNEI.

This chain joins TRBV7-2 and TRBJ2-7; D is unresolved. Trimming left V 3 bases short and J 0 bases short, with 9 bases between. The CDR3 consists of 14 residues. Looked up from germline, CDR1 is SGHTA and CDR2 is FQGNSA. The CDR3 DNA is TGTGCCAGCAGCTTTACGCAGAACTCCTACGAGCAGTACTTC. Protein product: CASSFTQNSYEQYF.

This clone showed up just once. CDR3 region: CASSEGQGASYEQYF. In DNA, the CDR3 is TGTGCCAGCAGTGAAGGACAGGGGGCTTCCTACGAGCAGTACTTC. The chain joins TRBV2 to TRBJ2-7; TRBD1 agrees at 10 bases. The CDR3 runs 15 residues. V lost 1 base to trimming and J lost 1 base; unmatched junction nucleotides: 1. Per germline, CDR1 SNHLY and CDR2 FYNNEI.

The rearrangement joins TRBV27 to TRBJ2-5; 9 nucleotides line up with TRBD1. With V trimmed by 5 bases and J by 5 bases, 9 bases remained unmatched. Germline V gene sequence: CDR1 MNHEY, CDR2 SMNVEV (reference sequence). The CDR3 is 15 residues long. The CDR3 sequence: CASSPGQGFRETQYF. CDR3 DNA: TGTGCCAGCAGTCCGGGACAGGGATTCAGGGAGACCCAGTACTTC.

CDR3 sequence reads: CASSGTSGREGDSTDTQYF. CDR3 in DNA: TGTGCCAGCAGTGGGACTAGCGGGCGGGAAGGGGATAGCACAGATACGCAGTATTTT. The chain has TRBV28 and TRBJ2-3; TRBD2 matches 12 bases. CDR3 length: 19 residues. In germline, CDR1 is MDHEN, CDR2 SYDVKM. The junction had 12 bases not matched to a gene; V was cut back by 5 bases and J by 0 bases.

This clone was detected once. This chain uses TRBV4-1 with TRBJ2-1; possible D gene TRBD2, 5 bases. Germline V lookup: CDR1 MGHRA, CDR2 YSYEKL. This CDR3 is 17 amino acids long. V dropped 1 base and J dropped 5 bases, with 18 bases sitting between them. CDR3 protein: CASSQAGEGPFHNEQFF. The CDR3 bases are TGCGCCAGCAGCCAAGCCGGGGAAGGACCCTTCCACAATGAGCAGTTCTTC.

The chain carries TRBV6-1 and TRBJ1-1; 7 nucleotides line up with TRBD1. The V and J ends lost 0 bases and 4 bases, in that order; junction bases with no gene match: 23. The CDR3 sequence is 21 residues long. Germline CDR1 reads MNHNS; CDR2 reads SASEGT. The CDR3 sequence is CASSEALKPGIGQVRVTEAFF. The CDR3 nucleotides are TGTGCCAGCAGTGAAGCACTAAAGCCCGGAATTGGACAGGTTAGGGTCACTGAAGCTTTCTTT.

The chain couples TRBV6-4 to TRBJ2-1; TRBD2 matches at 9 bases. The CDR3 length is 15 residues. V trimming: 0 bases; J trimming: 7 bases; junction bases outside the gene matches: 4. Germline lookup yields CDR1 MRHNA and CDR2 SNTAGT. The CDR3 bases are TGTGCCAGCAGTGACTCGCGGGGGGGCCCAAATGAGCAGTTCTTC. Residues: CASSDSRGGPNEQFF.

This clone was observed a few times. The rearrangement joins TRBV28 to TRBJ1-2; D unclear. The CDR3 totals 11 residues. CDR1 is MDHEN and CDR2 is SYDVKM in the germline V gene. Trimming took 4 bases from V and 6 from J, leaving 6 bases between them. The CDR3: CASSSTDGYTF. The CDR3 coding sequence is TGTGCCAGCAGTTCTACCGATGGCTACACCTTC.

The V gene is TRBV19, the J gene TRBJ1-5, with 9 bases matching TRBD1. V was pared by 4 bases and J by 3 bases, with 4 bases of the junction left unmatched. This CDR3 contains 15 residues. CDR1 is LNHDA and CDR2 is SQIVND in the germline V gene (reference sequence). The CDR3 DNA reads as TGTGCCAGTAGTAGGACAGGGGATGACAATCAGCCCCAGCATTTT. It translates to CASSRTGDDNQPQHF. Full variable domain (outside the CDR3, taken from reference TRBV19 and TRBJ1-5): DGGITQSPKYLFRKEGQNVTLSCEQNLNHDAMYWYRQDPGQGLRLIYYSQIVNDFQKGDIAEGYSVSREKKESFPLTVTSAQKNPTAFYLCASSRTGDDNQPQHFGDGTRLSIL.